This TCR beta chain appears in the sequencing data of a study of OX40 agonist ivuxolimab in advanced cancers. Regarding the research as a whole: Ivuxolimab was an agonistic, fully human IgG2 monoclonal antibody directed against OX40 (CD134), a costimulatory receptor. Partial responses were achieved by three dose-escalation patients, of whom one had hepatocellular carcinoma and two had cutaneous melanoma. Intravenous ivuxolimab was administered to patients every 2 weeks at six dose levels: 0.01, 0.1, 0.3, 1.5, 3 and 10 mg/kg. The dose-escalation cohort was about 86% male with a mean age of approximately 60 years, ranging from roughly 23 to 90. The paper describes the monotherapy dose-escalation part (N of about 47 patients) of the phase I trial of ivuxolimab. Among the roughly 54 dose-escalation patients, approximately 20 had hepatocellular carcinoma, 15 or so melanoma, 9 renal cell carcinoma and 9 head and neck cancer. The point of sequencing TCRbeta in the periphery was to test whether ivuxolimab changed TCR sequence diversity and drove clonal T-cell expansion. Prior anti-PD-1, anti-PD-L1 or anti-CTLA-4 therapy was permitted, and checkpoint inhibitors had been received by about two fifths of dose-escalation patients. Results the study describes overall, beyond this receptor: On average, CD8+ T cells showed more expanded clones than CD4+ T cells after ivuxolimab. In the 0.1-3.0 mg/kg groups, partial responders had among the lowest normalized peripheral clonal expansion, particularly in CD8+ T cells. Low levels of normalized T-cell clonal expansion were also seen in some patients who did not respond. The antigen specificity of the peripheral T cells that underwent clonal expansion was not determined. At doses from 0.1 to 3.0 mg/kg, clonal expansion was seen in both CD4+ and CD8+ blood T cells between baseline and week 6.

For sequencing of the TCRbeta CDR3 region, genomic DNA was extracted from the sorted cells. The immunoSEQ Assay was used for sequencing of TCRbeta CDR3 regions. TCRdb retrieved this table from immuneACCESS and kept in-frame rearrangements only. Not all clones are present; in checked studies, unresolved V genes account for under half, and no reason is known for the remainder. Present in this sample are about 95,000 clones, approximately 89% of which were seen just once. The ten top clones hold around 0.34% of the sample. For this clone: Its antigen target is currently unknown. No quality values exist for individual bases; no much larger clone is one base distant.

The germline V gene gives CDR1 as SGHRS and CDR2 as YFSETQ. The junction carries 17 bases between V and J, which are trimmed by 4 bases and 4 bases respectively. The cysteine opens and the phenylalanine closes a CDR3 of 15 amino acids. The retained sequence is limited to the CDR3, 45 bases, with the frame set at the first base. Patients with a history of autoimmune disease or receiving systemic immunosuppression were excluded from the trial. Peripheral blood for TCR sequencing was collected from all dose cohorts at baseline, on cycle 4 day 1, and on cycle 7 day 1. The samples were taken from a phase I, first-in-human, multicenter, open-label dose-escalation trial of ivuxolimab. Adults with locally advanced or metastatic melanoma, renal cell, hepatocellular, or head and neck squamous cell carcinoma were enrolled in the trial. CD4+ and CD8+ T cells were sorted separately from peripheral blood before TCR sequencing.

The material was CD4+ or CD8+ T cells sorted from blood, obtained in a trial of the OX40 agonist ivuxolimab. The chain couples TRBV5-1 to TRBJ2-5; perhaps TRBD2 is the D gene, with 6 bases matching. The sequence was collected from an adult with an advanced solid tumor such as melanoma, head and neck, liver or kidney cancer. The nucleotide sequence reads TGCGCCAGCAGCCCAAGGGAGGTCGTGGGAGAGACCCAGTACTTC. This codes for CASSPREVVGETQYF.